The next 24 T cell receptor beta chains were all read from a single sample in a study of CD8 T cells in ankylosing spondylitis. These receptors are not linked to any known antigen. From the 5' RACE reads, TCRdb called clonotypes with MiXCR, one entry per CDR3 protein. The sample lists fewer than 400,000 distinct CDR3 sequences, 7.5% to 9% seen once, with approximately 15% in the top ten. General study findings and limits: Apparently characteristic of ankylosing spondylitis blood was a TCR beta motif (roughly eight highly homologous variants).

The sequencing input was blood, either unsorted or a sorted T cell fraction (not recorded which). All receptors come from a male donor with ankylosing spondylitis.

A few counts support this clonotype. The CDR3 protein is CASSFLAGGSSSGANVLTF. The CDR3 region has the DNA TGTGCCAGCAGCTTTCTAGCGGGAGGGTCGAGCTCTGGGGCCAACGTCCTGACTTTC. The chain employs TRBV5-4 and TRBJ2-6; 12 nucleotides line up with TRBD2. Germline values: CDR1 SGHNT, CDR2 YYREEE (reference sequence). The V segment lost 2 bases and the J segment 0 bases; nucleotides outside the gene matches: 6. The CDR3 has 19 amino acids.

The chain links TRBV12-3 or TRBV12-4 to TRBJ2-1; tentatively, D is TRBD1 (6 bases). Trimming cost V 4 bases and J 12 bases, with 16 bases left between them. This CDR3 region has 13 residues. The CDR3 loop is CASSSYRAQRQFF. The CDR3 DNA reads TGTGCCAGCAGTTCGTACAGGGCCCAGCGGCAGTTCTTC.

This clonotype was seen ten or more times. The rearrangement links TRBV19 to TRBJ1-2; D is unresolved. The CDR3 is made up of 15 amino acids. Germline values: CDR1 LNHDA, CDR2 SQIVND (reference sequence). Deletions cut 6 bases from V and 4 bases from J, with 18 bases between. In DNA form, the CDR3 reads TGTGCCAGTAGGAACGTGGGCCGTTTGGGCTATGGCTACACCTTC. Amino acids: CASRNVGRLGYGYTF. The full variable domain, its missing parts supplied by reference TRBV19 and TRBJ1-2, is DGGITQSPKYLFRKEGQNVTLSCEQNLNHDAMYWYRQDPGQGLRLIYYSQIVNDFQKGDIAEGYSVSREKKESFPLTVTSAQKNPTAFYLCASRNVGRLGYGYTFGSGTRLTVV.

This clonotype occurred a few times. The chain joins TRBV12-3 or TRBV12-4 to TRBJ1-4; maybe TRBD1 (5 bases). This CDR3 is 16 amino acids long. Between the trimmed V and J ends, which lost 3 bases and 8 bases, there was a span of 19 bases. The CDR3 loop reads CASSFRGSAFSEKLFF. CDR3 DNA sequence: TGTGCCAGCAGTTTTCGGGGGTCCGCCTTTTCCGAAAAACTGTTTTTT.

In DNA, the CDR3 is TGCAGCGTCACAGACTACGAGCAGTACTTC. Translation gives CSVTDYEQYF. V usage is TRBV29-1 and J usage is TRBJ2-7; no firm D call. The CDR3 extends over 10 amino acids. Germline V gene sequence: CDR1 SQVTM, CDR2 ANQGSEA. Between the trimmed V and J ends, which lost 6 bases and 3 bases, there was a span of 6 bases.

This clonotype has more than one count but fewer than ten. The chain joins TRBV29-1 to TRBJ2-3; 7 bases align to TRBD1. CDR1 and CDR2 (germline): SQVTM, ANQGSEA. The CDR3 is 13 amino acids. Trimming cost V 3 bases and J 1 base; bases outside gene matches: 1. The chain's CDR3 is CSVDGQGTDTQYF. The CDR3 region has the DNA TGCAGCGTTGACGGACAGGGCACAGATACGCAGTATTTT.

The rearrangement links TRBV19 to TRBJ2-3; tentatively, D is TRBD1 or TRBD2 (6 bases each). This CDR3 spans 14 amino acids. Germline CDR1 reads LNHDA; CDR2 reads SQIVND (reference sequence). V lost 8 bases and J 2 bases, leaving 14 bases between the germline ends. In nucleotides, the CDR3 is TGTGCCAGTGCGGGACACTACTTCACAGATACGCAGTATTTT. Translation gives CASAGHYFTDTQYF.

The CDR3 DNA reads as TGCAGCGCGGGGACTAGCGGGAGTGGCGAGCAGTACTTC. Its protein product is CSAGTSGSGEQYF. The chain combines TRBV29-1 with TRBJ2-7, with TRBD2 matching over 14 bases. V lost 7 bases to trimming and J lost 6 bases; unmatched junction nucleotides: 5. Germline assignment: CDR1 SQVTM and CDR2 ANQGSEA. The CDR3 spans 13 residues.

This clonotype appeared a few times. The chain links TRBV4-1 to TRBJ2-1, with D uncertain. V was pared by 2 bases and J by 9 bases, with 11 bases between. In germline, CDR1 is MGHRA, CDR2 YSYEKL. The CDR3 sequence is 13 residues long. The DNA of the CDR3 is TGCGCCAGCAGCCAACTCAGTCCGCCTGAGCAGTTCTTC. Encoded protein: CASSQLSPPEQFF.

This clonotype was seen a handful of times. This chain joins TRBV12-3 or TRBV12-4 and TRBJ2-7; either TRBD1 or TRBD2 may supply D (5 bases each). The CDR3 contains 14 residues. V lost 6 bases and J lost 1, with 13 bases in between. CDR3 in DNA: TGTGCCAGCAGGATGAGGGGACGGTCCTACGAGCAGTACTTC. Its translation: CASRMRGRSYEQYF.

This clonotype was counted between two and nine times. The V and J genes are TRBV25-1 and TRBJ2-2, with D maybe TRBD2 (5 bases). CDR3 length: 14 amino acids. Germline V gene data show CDR1 as MGHDK and CDR2 as SYGVNS. With 0 bases removed from V and 5 bases from J, the gap between germline ends came to 7 bases. The CDR3 here is CASSEYRGTGELFF. CDR3 coding DNA: TGTGCCAGCAGTGAATATCGGGGAACCGGGGAGCTGTTTTTT.

This chain connects TRBV15 to TRBJ1-4; possibly TRBD1 for D (6 bases). With 0 bases removed from V and 7 bases from J, the gap between germline ends came to 12 bases. The CDR3 consists of 15 residues. Germline V CDR1 and CDR2: LNHNV, YYDKDF (reference sequence). The CDR3 DNA reads TGTGCCACCAGCAGAGAAGGGCAGGGGCGTGAAAAACTGTTTTTT. Its protein is CATSREGQGREKLFF.

This clonotype appeared many times. J is TRBJ1-1 and V is TRBV5-1; TRBD1 might be the D (5 bases). Between the trimmed V and J ends, which lost 5 bases and 0 bases, there was a span of 8 bases. Germline lookup yields CDR1 SGHRS and CDR2 YFSETQ. This CDR3 contains 13 residues. The CDR3 region has the DNA TGCGCCAGCAGTAGACAGATGAACACTGAAGCTTTCTTT. As protein: CASSRQMNTEAFF.

The rearrangement links TRBV7-3 to TRBJ2-5, with 9 bases aligning to TRBD2. Trimming cost V 3 bases and J 6 bases; bases outside gene matches: 5. The CDR3 runs 14 residues. Germline loops: CDR1 SGHTA, CDR2 FQGTGA. CDR3 coding DNA: TGTGCCAGCAGCTTTAGCGGGAGTGGGAAGACCCAGTACTTC. Protein sequence: CASSFSGSGKTQYF.

Notes on this clonotype: A much more abundant neighbour one base away suggests this may be a read error. The V call is TRBV28, the J call TRBJ1-2, with 9 bases identical to TRBD1. Germline V gene sequence: CDR1 MDHEN, CDR2 SYDVKM. The CDR3 totals 13 residues. J gave up 5 bases and V 6 bases, and 4 bases lay outside the gene matches. CDR3 region: CASSLQGAYGYTF. CDR3 coding DNA: TGTGCCAGCAGCTTACAGGGGGCTTATGGCTACACCTTC.

This clonotype was detected ten times or more. The chain carries TRBV28 and TRBJ2-7; TRBD2 aligns across 11 bases. This CDR3 has 16 residues. CDR1 is MDHEN, CDR2 SYDVKM, per germline. J gave up 3 bases and V 6 bases, and 10 bases lay outside the gene matches. CDR3 coding DNA: TGTGCCAGCAGGAAACTGAAACTAGCGGGAGTCTACGAGCAGTACTTC. Residues: CASRKLKLAGVYEQYF.

This clonotype was observed many times. This chain links TRBV4-3 with TRBJ1-4; 7 bases are a match to TRBD1. J lost 8 bases, V lost 0 bases, and 6 bases had no gene match. This CDR3 region has 15 residues. Germline V gene data show CDR1 as LGHNA and CDR2 as YSLEER. The CDR3 nucleotides are TGCGCCAGCAGCCAAGACTCAAGGGGGCACGAAAAACTGTTTTTT. Protein: CASSQDSRGHEKLFF.

This clonotype showed up many times. This chain joins TRBV28 and TRBJ1-1, with unresolved D. The CDR3 covers 11 residues. CDR1 is MDHEN and CDR2 is SYDVKM in the germline V gene. The V end lost 6 bases, the J end lost 10 bases, and 12 bases lay between the germline ends. CDR3 region: CASSQDLLAFF. The CDR3, as DNA: TGTGCCAGCAGCCAGGATCTTTTAGCTTTCTTT.

This clonotype was counted ten times or more. V gene TRBV28 combines with J gene TRBJ2-1; D is unclear. The germline CDR1 and CDR2 sequences are MDHEN and SYDVKM. The V and J ends lost 8 bases and 1 base respectively, with 3 bases between them. This CDR3 comprises 11 residues. CDR3 region: CASRSYNEQFF. The CDR3 coding sequence is TGTGCCAGCCGGTCCTACAATGAGCAGTTCTTC.

This rearrangement joins TRBV3-1 to TRBJ2-3; possible D gene TRBD1, 5 bases. The V end was cut by 0 bases, the J end by 9 bases, with 10 bases between. The germline gives CDR1 LGHDT, CDR2 YNNKEL (reference sequence). CDR3 length: 13 amino acids. The CDR3 DNA reads as TGTGCCAGCAGCCAAGATCAGGGCAGGACGCAGTATTTT. Amino acid sequence: CASSQDQGRTQYF.

In its sample, this clonotype was seen a few times. The chain couples TRBV6-5 to TRBJ2-3, with 7 nucleotides matching TRBD1. Trimming at V came to 0 bases and at J to 1 base, leaving 1 base not matched to a gene. CDR3 length: 15 amino acids. The germline V gene encodes CDR1 MNHEY and CDR2 SVGAGI. The CDR3: CASSYSGQGTDTQYF. The CDR3 nucleotides read TGTGCCAGCAGTTACTCCGGACAGGGCACAGATACGCAGTATTTT.

This clonotype came up many times. V usage is TRBV28 and J usage is TRBJ2-7, with D possibly matching TRBD2 (6 bases). CDR1 is MDHEN, CDR2 SYDVKM, per germline. The CDR3 has 14 residues. The V and J ends lost 7 bases and 4 bases respectively, with 17 bases between them. DNA of the CDR3: TGTGCCAGCAAGCCGGCGGGACGTGTTTACGAGCAGTACTTC. Its translation is CASKPAGRVYEQYF.

The chain recombines TRBV20-1 with TRBJ2-5, with D perhaps TRBD1 (6 bases). V was clipped by 5 bases and J by 5 bases, with 12 bases between them. The germline CDR1 and CDR2 sequences are DFQATT and SNEGSKA (reference sequence). This CDR3 contains 12 residues. CDR3 in DNA: TGCAGTGCTTACAGGGAGCCGGAGACCCAGTACTTC. It is translated as CSAYREPETQYF.

This clonotype was seen a handful of times. This sequence joins TRBV20-1 and TRBJ2-1; 12 bases line up with TRBD2. The CDR3 runs 15 residues. From germline, CDR1 is DFQATT and CDR2 SNEGSKA (reference sequence). J was trimmed by 2 bases and V by 4 bases; bases with no gene match: 3. In DNA form, the CDR3 reads TGCAGTGCTACCTCTAGCGGGAGGGCCTACAATGAGCAGTTCTTC. The encoded protein is CSATSSGRAYNEQFF.